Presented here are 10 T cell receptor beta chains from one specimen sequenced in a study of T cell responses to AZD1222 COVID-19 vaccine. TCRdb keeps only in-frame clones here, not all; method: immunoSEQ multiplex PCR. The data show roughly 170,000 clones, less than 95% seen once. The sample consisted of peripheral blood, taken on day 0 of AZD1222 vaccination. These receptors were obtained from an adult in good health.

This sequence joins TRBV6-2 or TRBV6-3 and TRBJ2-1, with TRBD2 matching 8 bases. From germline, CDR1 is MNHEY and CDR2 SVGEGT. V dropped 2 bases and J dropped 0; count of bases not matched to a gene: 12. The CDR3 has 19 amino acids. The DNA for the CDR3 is TGTGCCAGCAGTTACCTATCGGGGGGGGCCGGTAGCTCCTACAATGAGCAGTTCTTC. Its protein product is CASSYLSGGAGSSYNEQFF.

The CDR3 loop reads CASSQDRRGGTQYF. DNA for the CDR3: TGTGCCAGCAGCCAAGATAGGAGGGGGGGTACGCAGTATTTT. The chain joins TRBV3-1 (or the pseudogene TRBV3-2) to TRBJ2-3; TRBD2 is a possible D gene (7 bases). There are 14 residues in the CDR3. V was shortened by 0 bases and J by 8 bases, with 12 bases between the two germline ends. Looked up from germline, CDR1 is LGHDT and CDR2 is YNNKEL (reference sequence).

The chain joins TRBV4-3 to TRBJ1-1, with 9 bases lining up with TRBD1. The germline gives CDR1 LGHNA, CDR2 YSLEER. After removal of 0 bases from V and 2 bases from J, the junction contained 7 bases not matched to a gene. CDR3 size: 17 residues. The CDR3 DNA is TGCGCCAGCAGCCAAGACCTTCCGGGACAGGGTAACACTGAAGCTTTCTTT. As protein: CASSQDLPGQGNTEAFF.

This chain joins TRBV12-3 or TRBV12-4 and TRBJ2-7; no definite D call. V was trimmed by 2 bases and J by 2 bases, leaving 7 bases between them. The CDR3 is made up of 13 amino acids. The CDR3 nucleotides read TGTGCCAGCAGTTTAAGTAGGGCCTACGAGCAGTACTTC. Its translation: CASSLSRAYEQYF.

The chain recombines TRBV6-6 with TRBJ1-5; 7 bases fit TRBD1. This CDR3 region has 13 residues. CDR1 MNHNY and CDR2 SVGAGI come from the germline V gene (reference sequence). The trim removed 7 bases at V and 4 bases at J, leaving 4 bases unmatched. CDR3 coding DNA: TGTGCCAGCACCGGGACAGCTAATCAGCCCCAGCATTTT. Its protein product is CASTGTANQPQHF.

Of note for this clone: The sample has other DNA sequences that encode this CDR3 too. The CDR3 nucleotides are TGTGCCAGCTCACCGGGTGATCAGCCCCAGCATTTT. Its translation: CASSPGDQPQHF. This chain connects TRBV18 to TRBJ1-5; D gene unclear. Looked up from germline, CDR1 is KGHSH and CDR2 is LQKENI. V dropped 3 bases and J dropped 5 bases, with 5 bases sitting between them. This CDR3 spans 12 amino acids. Full variable domain (remainder filled in from reference TRBV18 and TRBJ1-5): NAGVMQNPRHLVRRRGQEARLRCSPMKGHSHVYWYRQLPEEGLKFMVYLQKENIIDESGMPKERFSAEFPKEGPSILRIQQVVRGDSAAYFCASSPGDQPQHFGDGTRLSIL.

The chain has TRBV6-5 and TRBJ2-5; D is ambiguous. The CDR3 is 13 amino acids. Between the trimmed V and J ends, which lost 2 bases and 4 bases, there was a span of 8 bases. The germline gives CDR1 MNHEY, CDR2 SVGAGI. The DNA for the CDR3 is TGTGCCAGCAGTTACGGGGTGAGAGAGACCCAGTACTTC. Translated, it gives CASSYGVRETQYF.

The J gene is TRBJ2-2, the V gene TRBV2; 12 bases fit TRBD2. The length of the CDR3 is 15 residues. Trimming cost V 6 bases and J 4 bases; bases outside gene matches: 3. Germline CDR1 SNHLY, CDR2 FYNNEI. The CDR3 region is CASRLTSGSTGELFF. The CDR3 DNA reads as TGTGCCAGCAGACTGACTAGCGGGAGCACCGGGGAGCTGTTTTTT.

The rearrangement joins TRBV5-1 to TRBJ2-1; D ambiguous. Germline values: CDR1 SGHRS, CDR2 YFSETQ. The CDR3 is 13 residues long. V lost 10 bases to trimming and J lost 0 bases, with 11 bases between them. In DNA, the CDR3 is TGCGCCTCCGGCATGAGCTCCTACAATGAGCAGTTCTTC. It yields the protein CASGMSSYNEQFF.

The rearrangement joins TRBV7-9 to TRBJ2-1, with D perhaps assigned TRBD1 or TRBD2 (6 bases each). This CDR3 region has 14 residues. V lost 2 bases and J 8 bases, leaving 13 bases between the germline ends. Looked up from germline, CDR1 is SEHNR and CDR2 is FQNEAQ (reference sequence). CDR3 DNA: TGTGCCAGCAGCTTAAGGGTGGGGGGCGATGAGCAGTTCTTC. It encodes CASSLRVGGDEQFF. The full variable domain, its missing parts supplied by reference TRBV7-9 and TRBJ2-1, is DTGVSQNPRHKITKRGQNVTFRCDPISEHNRLYWYRQTLGQGPEFLTYFQNEAQLEKSRLLSDRFSAERPKGSFSTLEIQRTEQGDSAMYLCASSLRVGGDEQFFGPGTRLTVL.